One sample yielded the 21 T cell receptor beta chains listed below, sequenced in a study of T cell responses to AZD1222 COVID-19 vaccine. The table came from immunoSEQ multiplex PCR; TCRdb's copy has only in-frame clones and leaves some out. The profile shows under 250,000 clones, under 95% of them singletons. This specimen consisted of peripheral blood, obtained on day 0 of MenACWY control vaccination. These receptors were collected from an adult in good health.

The V call is TRBV5-5, the J call TRBJ1-2; TRBD1 might be the D (6 bases). V was cut by 4 bases and J by 2 bases, with 9 bases left in between. This CDR3 spans 13 amino acids. Germline CDR1 reads SGHKS; CDR2 reads YYEKEE (reference sequence). The CDR3 nucleotides are TGTGCCAGCAGCGCGACAGGAAACTATGGCTACACCTTC. Translating it yields CASSATGNYGYTF.

This clone has a single count. V gene TRBV5-6 combines with J gene TRBJ2-3, with D hard to call. CDR1 and CDR2 from the germline V gene are SGHDT and YYEEEE. The ends were cut back, 0 bases at V and 2 bases at J, with 7 bases in the middle. This CDR3 spans 14 amino acids. The CDR3 loop is CASSLGDITDTQYF. In nucleotides, the CDR3 is TGTGCCAGCAGCTTGGGTGATATCACAGATACGCAGTATTTT.

The CDR3 sequence: CSASFGGATDTQYF. The CDR3, as DNA: TGCAGTGCTAGTTTCGGGGGGGCAACAGATACGCAGTATTTT. The rearrangement links TRBV20-1 to TRBJ2-3; 8 bases are a match to TRBD2. The V gene's germline CDR1 is DFQATT and CDR2 SNEGSKA (reference sequence). V lost 3 bases to trimming and J lost 3 bases; unmatched junction nucleotides: 5. This CDR3 comprises 14 residues.

V gene TRBV10-3 combines with J gene TRBJ2-3; tentatively, D is TRBD2 (6 bases). The CDR3 runs 14 residues. V lost 2 bases and J 3 bases, leaving 9 bases between the germline ends. The V gene's germline CDR1 is ENHRY and CDR2 SYGVKD. CDR3 DNA: TGTGCCATCAGTGAGCGGGGAGGAACAGATACGCAGTATTTT. Translation: CAISERGGTDTQYF.

This chain joins TRBV5-1 and TRBJ2-3; D uncertain. The CDR3 totals 15 residues. Germline lookup yields CDR1 SGHRS and CDR2 YFSETQ. V was pared by 2 bases and J by 0 bases, with 10 bases between. The CDR3 DNA reads as TGCGCCAGCAGCTTATGGGGATCTAGCACAGATACGCAGTATTTT. Amino acid sequence: CASSLWGSSTDTQYF.

For the CDR3, the DNA is TGCGCCAGCAGCCAAGGGGCGGGGGAAATGAACACTGAAGCTTTCTTT. Translation: CASSQGAGEMNTEAFF. This sequence joins TRBV4-3 and TRBJ1-1; a weak D match, TRBD1 (5 bases). This CDR3 is built from 16 residues. The germline gives CDR1 LGHNA, CDR2 YSLEER. V was trimmed by 1 base and J by 0 bases, leaving 12 bases between them.

J is TRBJ1-1 and V is TRBV6-5, with 8 bases aligning to TRBD1. J was trimmed by 5 bases and V by 5 bases; bases with no gene match: 10. The CDR3 extends over 15 amino acids. The germline V gene encodes CDR1 MNHEY and CDR2 SVGAGI. The CDR3 loop reads CASSPRTGRGTEAFF. The CDR3 DNA reads as TGTGCCAGCAGTCCAAGGACAGGGCGGGGAACTGAAGCTTTCTTT.

This clone has just a few counts. The CDR3 DNA reads as TGCGCCAGCAGCACCTACAGGGGAATGAATGAAAAACTGTTTTTT. It codes for CASSTYRGMNEKLFF. The J gene is TRBJ1-4, the V gene TRBV4-1; 7 bases are a match to TRBD1. After removal of 5 bases from V and 5 bases from J, the junction contained 8 bases not matched to a gene. This CDR3 is 15 amino acids long. CDR1 is MGHRA and CDR2 is YSYEKL in the germline V gene.

This chain links TRBV12-5 with TRBJ1-1, with 8 bases fitting TRBD1. Germline V CDR1 and CDR2: LGHNT, FRNRAP. The CDR3 sequence is 15 residues long. Trimming took 6 bases from V and 1 from J; bases not matched to a gene: 7. CDR3 loop: CASGPDRDRNTEAFF. The CDR3 DNA reads TGTGCTAGTGGACCGGACAGGGATCGGAACACTGAAGCTTTCTTT. Looking up the rest from reference TRBV12-5 and TRBJ1-1 gives the full variable domain: DARVTQTPRHKVTEMGQEVTMRCQPILGHNTVFWYRQTMMQGLELLAYFRNRAPLDDSGMPKDRFSAEMPDATLATLKIQPSEPRDSAVYFCASGPDRDRNTEAFFGQGTRLTVV.

The genes are TRBV6-1 and TRBJ1-4; 7 bases fit TRBD1. Germline V gene lookup returns CDR1 MNHNS and CDR2 SASEGT. V was clipped by 3 bases and J by 5 bases; unmatched bases: 6. The CDR3 extends over 15 amino acids. The CDR3 coding sequence is TGTGCCAGCAGTGATGGGGGACAGAAGAATGAAAAACTGTTTTTT. It yields the protein CASSDGGQKNEKLFF.

This clone was seen only once. The chain carries TRBV5-1 and TRBJ1-2; possibly TRBD1 for D (5 bases). Looked up from germline, CDR1 is SGHRS and CDR2 is YFSETQ. V gave up 2 bases and J gave up 3 bases, with 11 bases separating them. This CDR3 region has 14 residues. CDR3 DNA sequence: TGCGCCAGCAGCTTCCGGGTAGGGGACTATGGCTACACCTTC. Translation gives CASSFRVGDYGYTF.

The CDR3 spells CATSRDGSGGFYNEQFF. The DNA of the CDR3 is TGTGCCACCAGCAGAGACGGTAGCGGGGGATTCTACAATGAGCAGTTCTTC. The chain has TRBV15 and TRBJ2-1; 9 bases fit TRBD2. CDR3 length equals 17 residues. V lost 0 bases and J lost 3; bases outside the gene matches: 6. CDR1 is LNHNV, CDR2 YYDKDF, per germline (reference sequence).

The J gene is TRBJ1-4, the V gene TRBV19; 8 positions match TRBD1. The CDR3 loop spans 14 amino acids. The V gene end was trimmed by 7 bases and the J gene end by 7 bases; junction bases not matched to a gene: 8. CDR1 and CDR2 from the germline V gene are LNHDA and SQIVND (reference sequence). The CDR3 region has the DNA TGTGCCAGTATGATGACAGGGGCGGGTGAAAAACTGTTTTTT. This translates into CASMMTGAGEKLFF.

J is TRBJ1-5 and V is TRBV3-1 (or the pseudogene TRBV3-2); possible D gene TRBD1, 5 bases. Deletions cut 0 bases from V and 6 bases from J, with 15 bases between. CDR1 is LGHDT and CDR2 is YNNKEL in the germline V gene (reference sequence). The CDR3 consists of 16 residues. The CDR3 DNA reads TGTGCCAGCAGCCAAGATCCGCGGGGGTTGGCTCAGCCCCAGCATTTT. Its protein product is CASSQDPRGLAQPQHF.

The gene calls are TRBV29-1 and TRBJ2-2; D not resolved. CDR1 is SQVTM, CDR2 ANQGSEA, per germline. This CDR3 has 12 amino acids. The ends were cut back, 8 bases at V and 1 base at J, with 8 bases in the middle. The CDR3, as DNA: TGCAGCACCCCCGGGAACACCGGGGAGCTGTTTTTT. Protein sequence: CSTPGNTGELFF.

The CDR3 coding sequence is TGTGCCAGCAGCCCTGTATCTCTCGGGGGTACCGGGGAGCTGTTTTTT. Translated: CASSPVSLGGTGELFF. The chain combines TRBV7-3 with TRBJ2-2, with a weak D call TRBD2 (6 bases). With 5 bases removed from V and 5 bases from J, the gap between germline ends came to 18 bases. This CDR3 is 16 amino acids long. Germline V CDR1 and CDR2: SGHTA, FQGTGA.

This clone turned up a few times. The chain employs TRBV15 and TRBJ1-3, with D maybe TRBD1 (6 bases). CDR3 length: 18 amino acids. Germline CDR1 reads LNHNV; CDR2 reads YYDKDF (reference sequence). V lost 0 bases, J lost 0 bases, and 15 bases lay in between. CDR3 in DNA: TGTGCCACCAGCAGAGATTATGGGGGGGCAGTCTCTGGAAACACCATATATTTT. It codes for CATSRDYGGAVSGNTIYF.

The V gene is TRBV19, the J gene TRBJ1-5, with 8 bases matching TRBD1. V trimming: 5 bases; J trimming: 7 bases; junction bases outside the gene matches: 7. This CDR3 spans 14 amino acids. Germline assignment: CDR1 LNHDA and CDR2 SQIVND (reference sequence). This CDR3 reads CASSPRQGSQPQHF. CDR3 in DNA: TGTGCCAGTAGTCCAAGACAGGGGAGCCAGCCCCAGCATTTT.

The CDR3 nucleotides read TGTGCCAGCAGTTACTCGGTAACAAAACTTACCTACGAGCAGTACTTC. Translated: CASSYSVTKLTYEQYF. The V and J genes are TRBV6-2 or TRBV6-3 and TRBJ2-7; no firm D call. Germline V gene lookup returns CDR1 MNHEY and CDR2 SVGEGT. V dropped 0 bases and J dropped 2 bases, with 14 bases sitting between them. This CDR3 region has 16 residues.

This clone showed up just once. This chain connects TRBV19 to TRBJ1-1; the D is unclear. Trimming cost V 7 bases and J 1 base, with 10 bases left between them. The CDR3 covers 13 residues. Germline CDR1 is LNHDA and CDR2 is SQIVND (reference sequence). CDR3 DNA: TGTGCCAGTATCCCACACGAGAACACTGAAGCTTTCTTT. This sequence encodes CASIPHENTEAFF.

The chain couples TRBV19 to TRBJ1-1; D not resolved. The CDR3 is made up of 14 amino acids. Germline CDR1 and CDR2: LNHDA and SQIVND (reference sequence). The ends were cut back, 0 bases at V and 4 bases at J, with 9 bases in the middle. The CDR3 DNA reads TGTGCCAGTAGTATAGATTCTTGGGGCACTGAAGCTTTCTTT. Amino acids: CASSIDSWGTEAFF.